The clone carrying this T cell receptor (beta chain) was seen a few times. Its cognate antigen is unknown. This sample is drawn from a study of blood T cells in healthy people across ages. Study-wide findings and caveats: Age showed a roughly linear inverse relationship with TCR beta diversity per million T cells.

A second about 7 to 11 cycle PCR used barcoded and J-beta primers. MiXCR, applied by TCRdb to the 5' RACE reads, yields one record per CDR3 protein. The sample records about 650,000 distinct CDR3 sequences, roughly 32% being singletons. The sequenced sample was blood. The TCR originated in a woman of 80 years or more in good health.

The DNA for the CDR3 is TGCAGCGTTGATTCACAGGGAGTTAACTATGGCTACACCTTC. Translated: CSVDSQGVNYGYTF. The V and J genes are TRBV29-1 and TRBJ1-2; D might be TRBD1 (6 bases). V was trimmed by 3 bases and J by 1 base, leaving 12 bases between them. The CDR3 consists of 14 residues. In germline, CDR1 is SQVTM, CDR2 ANQGSEA.